This TCR beta chain stems from a study of beta chain features in type 1 diabetes. The study, taken as a whole, reports: Across all four CD4+ subsets, people with type 1 diabetes showed modestly shorter TCRB CDR3s.

Turning to this clone: Its antigen is undetermined.

cDNA synthesis used the whole RNA isolate, giving expressed TCRB sequences. The protocol was immunoSEQ multiplex PCR, while the TCRdb copy is restricted to in-frame clones and leaves out a portion. The sample contains about 700,000 clones, 13% of which appear only once. The ends were cut back, 2 bases at V and 5 bases at J, with 16 bases in the middle. The CDR3 runs 15 residues. Germline CDR1 SGHNT, CDR2 YYREEE (reference sequence). The sequenced sample was naive CD4+ T cells from blood. The J gene is TRBJ2-5, the V gene TRBV5-4, with TRBD2 as a possible D gene (5 bases). The receptor was isolated from a man aged 18 to 29 with type 1 diabetes. CDR3 protein: CASSLDRGARETQYF. The CDR3 bases are TGTGCCAGCAGCTTAGACCGGGGAGCGCGTGAGACCCAGTACTTC.